Given below is one TCR beta chain in context. Its antigen is currently unknown. At one end the junction does not follow the germline gene, possibly because of a read error. This specimen comes from a study of cytomegalovirus exposure and HLA in healthy donors. Amplification used 60 Vbeta primers and 13 Jbeta primers. Profiling relied on immunoSEQ multiplex PCR, and the TCRdb table lists in-frame clones only, not all of them. The table counts about 54,000 clones; 6.5% to 8.5% lies in the top ten. Study findings and constraints: Presence/absence comparisons presumed near-even sequencing depth among donors.

The TCR comes from a woman in her 40s in good health and CMV-seronegative. The sequenced sample was PBMCs.

The CDR3: CASRPPNSHLHF. The CDR3 nucleotides are TGTGCCAGCAGACCTCCAAATTCACACCTCCACTTT. V gene TRBV7-2 combines with J gene TRBJ1-6, with D unresolved. CDR3 length equals 12 residues. CDR1 and CDR2 from the germline V gene are SGHTA and FQGNSA.